There are many counts of the clone carrying this TCR beta chain. Its antigen is still unknown. This specimen belongs to a study of breast tumors, draining lymph nodes, adjacent tissues. Study-wide findings and caveats: That most tumor T cells come from lymph nodes remained unproven. Data fit most tumor T cells coming from lymph node, expanding in tumor.

The lymph nodes were axillary draining lymph nodes from breast cancer patients. MiXCR, run by TCRdb on the multiplex PCR reads, gives a single entry per CDR3 protein. The table lists fewer than 200,000 distinct CDR3 sequences, about 33% of them singletons, with 4.3% in the top ten. This CDR3 region has 17 residues. Germline values: CDR1 LGHNA, CDR2 YNFKEQ. V lost 0 bases to trimming and J lost 8 bases; unmatched junction nucleotides: 11. The clonotype comes from a female donor with breast cancer. Some clones in this sample may be carry-over from other donors' samples. Sequencing was performed on axillary lymph node tissue. V usage is TRBV4-2 and J usage is TRBJ2-3, with TRBD2 matching 10 bases. This CDR3 is CASSQEMSGGAGGTQYF. The CDR3 DNA reads TGTGCCAGCAGCCAAGAAATGAGCGGGGGGGCCGGGGGTACGCAGTATTTT.